This is a list of T cell receptor beta chains from one sample in a study of OX40 agonist ivuxolimab in advanced cancers. Some clones are missing from TCRdb's copy, which holds only in-frame ones; the method was immunoSEQ multiplex PCR. The sample includes tens of thousands of clones, approximately 84% of them seen just once. The material was CD4+ or CD8+ T cells sorted from blood, obtained in a trial of the OX40 agonist ivuxolimab. These receptors were obtained from an adult with an advanced solid tumor such as melanoma, head and neck, liver or kidney cancer. Each CDR3 is given with its conserved first and last residue. Size tells how often a clone was seen (once, few, many) or the class of an expanded clone, and some rows leave it out.

J gene,clone size,V gene,CDR3 protein
TRBJ1-5,NA,TRBV7-9,CASSQGSNQPQHF
TRBJ1-3,NA,TRBV28,CASRDTASGNTIYF
TRBJ2-7,NA,TRBV6-5,CASSYGTSYEQYF
TRBJ2-5,NA,TRBV27,CASSPPGVWQTQYF
TRBJ2-5,NA,TRBV5-5,CASSQELTVQETQYF
TRBJ1-2,NA,TRBV29-1,CSVLRDTNYGYTF
TRBJ1-5,NA,TRBV6-7,CASSPFGWDNQPQHF
TRBJ1-1,NA,TRBV2,CASSERAGQGAFF
TRBJ1-1,NA,TRBV27,CASSPRASRGNTEAFF
TRBJ1-1,NA,TRBV6-1,CATGDRGPTEAFF
TRBJ1-5,NA,TRBV28,CASSQTFSNQPQHF
TRBJ1-2,NA,TRBV7-2,CASSSEVRAKGYTF
TRBJ1-5,NA,TRBV5-4,CASSSDGSFNQPQHF
TRBJ1-2,NA,TRBV28,CASSLTDRGFGYTF
TRBJ2-1,NA,TRBV5-8,CASTLWLSTGDEQFF
TRBJ2-1,NA,TRBV11-2,CASSLEFRYGEQFF
TRBJ2-7,NA,TRBV7-2,CASSHREEQYF
TRBJ1-2,NA,TRBV27,CASSLTPGSGYTF
TRBJ1-5,NA,TRBV30,CAWSQDSNQPQHF
TRBJ1-2,NA,TRBV7-9,CASSLKGGYTF
TRBJ2-1,NA,TRBV7-6,CASSLASGNEQFF
TRBJ1-5,NA,TRBV14,CASSPAGGQPQHF
TRBJ2-2,NA,TRBV29-1,CSVEVAQTNTGELFF
TRBJ2-5,NA,TRBV10-2,CASSESGLGEETQYF
TRBJ2-5,NA,TRBV6-6,CASSSGWGGPQETQYF
TRBJ2-7,NA,TRBV27,CASSRGYAGGSYEQYF
TRBJ2-7,NA,TRBV7-9,CASSSSGVSSYEQYF
TRBJ1-2,NA,TRBV7-9,CASSQGQTNYGYTF
TRBJ2-7,few,TRBV30,CAGGRYEQYF
TRBJ2-5,NA,TRBV5-8,CASSSGTGGETQYF
TRBJ2-1,NA,TRBV7-2,CASSLILLTSGRVEQFF
TRBJ1-6,NA,TRBV6-5,CASSYGGQFNSPLHF
TRBJ2-1,NA,TRBV7-9,CASSRSGLFLYNEQFF
TRBJ2-7,NA,TRBV9,CASSVGGGTYEQYF
TRBJ1-2,NA,TRBV7-2,CASSRDRDNGYTF
TRBJ2-2,NA,TRBV9,CASSAAGRRSTGELFF
TRBJ2-1,NA,TRBV19,CASSITDYNEQFF
TRBJ2-7,few,TRBV28,CASSPPFNREQYF
TRBJ1-1,NA,TRBV30,CAWSAPPYKEAFF
TRBJ2-7,NA,TRBV6-5,CASSYRLAGGPGEQYF